A single sample is the source of the 20 T cell receptor beta chains below, sequenced in a study of blood T cell repertoires in COVID-19. Assay: immunoSEQ multiplex PCR; the TCRdb copy retains only in-frame clones and omits some. The sample shows fewer than 250,000 clones, 65% to 90% of them seen only once. The sequencing sample was made of peripheral blood. Receptors originate from a woman between 45 and 65 years old with acute or convalescent COVID-19.

This sequence joins TRBV27 and TRBJ1-2, with a possible D match to TRBD1 (6 bases). Germline values: CDR1 MNHEY, CDR2 SMNVEV (reference sequence). This CDR3 is built from 13 residues. Trimming stripped 5 bases from V and 4 bases from J, with 11 bases between. For the CDR3, the DNA is TGTGCCAGCAGTCCAGGGGTTGGCTATGGCTACACCTTC. It is translated as CASSPGVGYGYTF.

This clone has only a few counts. CDR3 protein: CASSIERTSGRQTGELFF. The CDR3, as DNA: TGTGCCAGTAGTATAGAGAGGACTAGCGGGAGACAGACCGGGGAGCTGTTTTTT. V gene TRBV19 combines with J gene TRBJ2-2; 13 bases map to TRBD2. The V and J ends lost 0 bases and 5 bases, in that order; junction bases with no gene match: 6. Germline lookup yields CDR1 LNHDA and CDR2 SQIVND (reference sequence). The CDR3 length is 18 residues.

This chain joins TRBV6-5 and TRBJ2-7, with 8 positions matching TRBD1. Germline V gene sequence: CDR1 MNHEY, CDR2 SVGAGI. The length of the CDR3 is 13 residues. V lost 6 bases and J lost 2; bases outside the gene matches: 3. Written as DNA, the CDR3 is TGTGCCAGCAGAAAGACAGGGGCCTACGAGCAGTACTTC. Protein product: CASRKTGAYEQYF.

The chain combines TRBV19 with TRBJ2-7; 7 bases fit TRBD1. CDR3 length equals 12 residues. V lost 5 bases and J lost 3; bases outside the gene matches: 1. Germline CDR1 LNHDA, CDR2 SQIVND (reference sequence). The CDR3 coding sequence is TGTGCCAGTAGTGACAGGGTCTACGAGCAGTACTTC. Encoded protein: CASSDRVYEQYF.

This chain uses TRBV7-9 with TRBJ1-6; no definite D call. With 5 bases removed from V and 3 bases from J, the gap between germline ends came to 11 bases. The CDR3 loop spans 15 amino acids. Germline V CDR1 and CDR2: SEHNR, FQNEAQ (reference sequence). The CDR3 DNA reads as TGTGCCAGCAGCCCACCGGGAAGCTATAATTCACCCCTCCACTTT. Translation: CASSPPGSYNSPLHF.

About this clone itself: The same CDR3 is also encoded by other DNA sequences in this sample. V usage is TRBV6-5 and J usage is TRBJ1-2; no clear D gene. Trimming shortened V by 0 bases and J by 7 bases, and 6 bases separated the two germline ends. The germline CDR1 and CDR2 sequences are MNHEY and SVGAGI. This CDR3 contains 12 residues. In DNA, the CDR3 is TGTGCCAGCAGTTACTCCGGAGGTGGCTACACCTTC. The encoded protein is CASSYSGGGYTF.

The chain has TRBV24-1 and TRBJ2-7; 7 positions match TRBD1. Unmatched junction bases numbered 7, after V lost 3 bases and J lost 3 bases. Germline V lookup: CDR1 KGHDR, CDR2 SFDVKD. This CDR3 comprises 15 residues. The chain's CDR3 is CATSDPGGNGYEQYF. The CDR3 nucleotides are TGTGCCACCAGTGATCCAGGGGGTAATGGCTACGAGCAGTACTTC.

The chain is built from TRBV27 and TRBJ2-3; 8 bases align to TRBD2. V shed 4 bases and J 0 bases; nucleotides not matched to a gene: 6. The germline V gene has CDR1 MNHEY and CDR2 SMNVEV (reference sequence). The CDR3 consists of 16 residues. CDR3 loop: CASSWLAGTSTDTQYF. The CDR3 coding sequence is TGTGCCAGCAGTTGGCTAGCGGGTACTAGCACAGATACGCAGTATTTT.

The chain uses TRBV5-5 and TRBJ1-2; the D gene is possibly TRBD1 (6 bases). Trimming shortened V by 3 bases and J by 12 bases, and 15 bases separated the two germline ends. The CDR3 is 12 residues long. Germline-derived CDR1 and CDR2 are SGHKS and YYEKEE (reference sequence). CDR3 loop: CASSSRDNSHTF. In nucleotides, the CDR3 is TGTGCCAGCAGCTCCCGGGACAACTCCCACACCTTC. The full variable domain, its missing parts supplied by reference TRBV5-5 and TRBJ1-2, is DAGVTQSPTHLIKTRGQQVTLRCSPISGHKSVSWYQQVLGQGPQFIFQYYEKEERGRGNFPDRFSARQFPNYSSELNVNALLLGDSALYLCASSSRDNSHTFGSGTRLTVV.

DNA for the CDR3: TGTGCCAGCACCCTCACCCGGGAGGAGCCCCAGCATTTT. Encoded protein: CASTLTREEPQHF. The rearrangement joins TRBV7-2 to TRBJ1-5; no definite D call. V lost 7 bases to trimming and J lost 8 bases, with 15 bases between them. Germline V gene data show CDR1 as SGHTA and CDR2 as FQGNSA. This CDR3 is built from 13 residues.

The gene calls are TRBV12-3 or TRBV12-4 and TRBJ2-1; D possibly corresponds to TRBD2 (5 bases). V shed 8 bases and J shed 2 bases, with 7 bases lying between them. The CDR3 covers 12 residues. CDR3 protein: CASLGTYNEQFF. The DNA of the CDR3 is TGTGCCAGCCTCGGGACCTACAATGAGCAGTTCTTC.

V and J are TRBV24-1 and TRBJ1-6; 9 nucleotides line up with TRBD1. This CDR3 spans 16 amino acids. CDR1 and CDR2 (germline): KGHDR, SFDVKD. Trimming cost V 4 bases and J 7 bases; bases outside gene matches: 7. DNA for the CDR3: TGTGCCACCAGTGAAGGGACAGGGAACTTGAATTCACCCCTCCACTTT. Its translation is CATSEGTGNLNSPLHF.

The J gene is TRBJ2-7, the V gene TRBV2, with 13 bases aligning to TRBD2. V gave up 6 bases and J gave up 0 bases; unmatched junction bases: 8. CDR1 is SNHLY, CDR2 FYNNEI, per germline. The CDR3 spans 17 residues. In nucleotides, the CDR3 is TGTGCCAGCAGCCTAGGGACTAGCGGGGCCCTCTCCTACGAGCAGTACTTC. The encoded protein is CASSLGTSGALSYEQYF. The full variable domain, completed using reference TRBV2 and TRBJ2-7, is EPEVTQTPSHQVTQMGQEVILRCVPISNHLYFYWYRQILGQKVEFLVSFYNNEISEKSEIFDDQFSVERPDGSNFTLKIRSTKLEDSAMYFCASSLGTSGALSYEQYFGPGTRLTVT.

The chain has TRBV6-2 or TRBV6-3 and TRBJ2-3; 7 nucleotides line up with TRBD2. Germline lookup yields CDR1 MNHEY and CDR2 SVGEGT. The J segment lost 1 base and the V segment lost 3 bases, leaving 7 bases of the junction unmatched. The CDR3 length is 16 residues. The CDR3 DNA follows: TGTGCCAGCAGTTATCCGACTAGCACCCGCACAGATACGCAGTATTTT. Its translation: CASSYPTSTRTDTQYF.

The chain has TRBV9 and TRBJ2-3, with TRBD1 identical over 7 bases. Losses at the gene ends were 1 base for V and 1 base for J; bases not matched to a gene: 3. The germline gives CDR1 SGDLS, CDR2 YYNGEE. CDR3 length: 15 residues. The CDR3 protein is CASSVSGTGTDTQYF. As DNA, the CDR3 is TGTGCCAGCAGCGTATCCGGGACAGGCACAGATACGCAGTATTTT. Using reference TRBV9 and TRBJ2-3 for the parts outside the CDR3, the full variable domain is DSGVTQTPKHLITATGQRVTLRCSPRSGDLSVYWYQQSLDQGLQFLIQYYNGEERAKGNILERFSAQQFPDLHSELNLSSLELGDSALYFCASSVSGTGTDTQYFGPGTRLTVL.

The CDR3: CASGFGTGGDEQFF. The CDR3, as DNA: TGTGCTAGTGGTTTTGGGACAGGGGGCGATGAGCAGTTCTTC. The V and J genes are TRBV12-5 and TRBJ2-1; the match to TRBD1 covers 12 bases. The germline CDR1 and CDR2 sequences are LGHNT and FRNRAP. The CDR3 loop spans 14 amino acids. With V trimmed by 3 bases and J by 8 bases, 2 bases remained unmatched.

The chain is built from TRBV5-1 and TRBJ2-5; D gene uncertain. The germline gives CDR1 SGHRS, CDR2 YFSETQ. Deletions cut 0 bases from V and 4 bases from J, with 7 bases between. The CDR3 covers 13 residues. CDR3: CASSLDARETQYF. The CDR3 DNA reads TGCGCCAGCAGCTTGGACGCGAGAGAGACCCAGTACTTC.

The CDR3 here is CASSPFGTVTEAFF. CDR3 coding DNA: TGTGCCAGCAGTCCATTTGGGACAGTCACTGAAGCTTTCTTT. The J gene is TRBJ1-1, the V gene TRBV27, with TRBD1 matching 7 bases. CDR1 is MNHEY, CDR2 SMNVEV, per germline (reference sequence). The length of the CDR3 is 14 residues. Trimming removed 5 bases from V and 4 bases from J; junction bases left unmatched: 7.

The V gene is TRBV20-1, the J gene TRBJ2-2; maybe TRBD2 (5 bases). V lost 3 bases and J lost 5, with 16 bases in between. The CDR3 has 15 amino acids. CDR1 is DFQATT and CDR2 is SNEGSKA in the germline V gene (reference sequence). The CDR3 protein is CSASPGLAWTGELFF. CDR3 nucleotide sequence: TGCAGTGCTAGTCCGGGGTTAGCATGGACCGGGGAGCTGTTTTTT.

The rearrangement joins TRBV12-3 or TRBV12-4 to TRBJ1-5; D is perhaps TRBD1 (5 bases). Trimming cost V 8 bases and J 2 bases, with 10 bases left between them. The CDR3 consists of 13 residues. CDR3 nucleotide sequence: TGTGCCAGCCATGGAGGGGGCAATCAGCCCCAGCATTTT. It specifies CASHGGGNQPQHF.